This entry is about one T cell receptor beta chain. Sampling of blood occurred at baseline, cycle 4 day 1, and cycle 7 day 1. Assay: immunoSEQ multiplex PCR; the TCRdb copy retains only in-frame clones and omits some. The repertoire consists of approximately 72,000 clones, with 70% to 90% occurring once and the leading ten covering approximately 0.86%. The CDR3 length is 16 residues. CDR1 is SGDLS, CDR2 YYNGEE, per germline. J was trimmed by 1 base and V by 2 bases; bases with no gene match: 6. This specimen belongs to a study of OX40 agonist ivuxolimab in advanced cancers. Study context: Partial responses were achieved by three patients: one hepatocellular carcinoma, two cutaneous melanoma.

This receptor was taken from an adult with an advanced solid tumor such as melanoma, head and neck, liver or kidney cancer. The chain is built from TRBV9 and TRBJ2-3; TRBD2 matches 8 bases. Sequences were derived from CD4+ or CD8+ T cells sorted from blood, sampled in a trial of the OX40 agonist ivuxolimab. The CDR3 reads CASSVPSGSGTDTQYF. As DNA, the CDR3 is TGTGCCAGCAGCGTTCCCAGCGGGAGCGGCACAGATACGCAGTATTTT. Filled out from reference TRBV9 and TRBJ2-3, the complete variable domain reads DSGVTQTPKHLITATGQRVTLRCSPRSGDLSVYWYQQSLDQGLQFLIQYYNGEERAKGNILERFSAQQFPDLHSELNLSSLELGDSALYFCASSVPSGSGTDTQYFGPGTRLTVL.